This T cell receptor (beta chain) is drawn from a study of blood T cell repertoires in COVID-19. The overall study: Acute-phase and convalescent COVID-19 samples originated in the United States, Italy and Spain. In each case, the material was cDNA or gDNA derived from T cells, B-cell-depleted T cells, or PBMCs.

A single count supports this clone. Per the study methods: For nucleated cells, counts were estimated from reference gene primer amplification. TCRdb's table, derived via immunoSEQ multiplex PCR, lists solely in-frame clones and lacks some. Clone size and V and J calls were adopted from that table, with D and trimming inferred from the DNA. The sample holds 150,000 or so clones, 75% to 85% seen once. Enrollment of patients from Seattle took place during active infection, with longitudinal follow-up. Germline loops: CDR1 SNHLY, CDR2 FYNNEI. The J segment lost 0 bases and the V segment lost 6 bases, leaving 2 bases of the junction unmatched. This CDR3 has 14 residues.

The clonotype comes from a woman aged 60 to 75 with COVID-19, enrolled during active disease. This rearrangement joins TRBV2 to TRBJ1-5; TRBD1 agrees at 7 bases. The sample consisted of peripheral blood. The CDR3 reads CASRPGGSNQPQHF. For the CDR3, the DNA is TGTGCCAGCAGGCCAGGGGGTAGCAATCAGCCCCAGCATTTT.